The 27 T cell receptor beta chains below all came from one sample that was sequenced in a study of Ad26.COV2.S vaccination and SARS-CoV-2 variants. Profiling relied on immunoSEQ multiplex PCR, and the TCRdb table lists in-frame clones only, not all of them. The sample records 180,000 or so clones, roughly 89% being singletons. Specimen: peripheral blood, collected after recovery from COVID-19. All receptors derive from a human donor who had recovered from COVID-19.

The chain joins TRBV19 to TRBJ2-3, with D perhaps given as TRBD1 or TRBD2 (5 bases each). The CDR3 spans 14 residues. V lost 7 bases and J 3 bases, leaving 14 bases between the germline ends. Germline assignment: CDR1 LNHDA and CDR2 SQIVND (reference sequence). The CDR3 region is CASTHTGTTDTQYF. The CDR3 DNA reads as TGTGCCAGTACCCACACCGGGACGACAGATACGCAGTATTTT.

The rearrangement joins TRBV18 to TRBJ2-5, with a weak D call TRBD1 (6 bases). Trimming removed 4 bases at V and 5 bases at J, with 11 bases between. CDR3 length equals 13 residues. Germline V lookup: CDR1 KGHSH, CDR2 LQKENI. The chain's CDR3 is CASSLTGSETQYF. The CDR3 DNA sequence: TGTGCCAGCTCACTTACAGGGTCGGAGACCCAGTACTTC.

The V and J genes are TRBV14 and TRBJ2-1; 8 bases align to TRBD2. There are 15 residues in the CDR3. In germline, CDR1 is SGHDN, CDR2 FVKESK. Trimming removed 4 bases from V and 2 bases from J; junction bases left unmatched: 4. In DNA, the CDR3 is TGTGCCAGCAGCCGTCGGGAGGGCCCCTACAATGAGCAGTTCTTC. Translating gives CASSRREGPYNEQFF. The full variable domain, its missing parts supplied by reference TRBV14 and TRBJ2-1, is EAGVTQFPSHSVIEKGQTVTLRCDPISGHDNLYWYRRVMGKEIKFLLHFVKESKQDESGMPNNRFLAERTGGTYSTLKVQPAELEDSGVYFCASSRREGPYNEQFFGPGTRLTVL.

The chain recombines TRBV6-5 with TRBJ2-3; D might be TRBD2 (6 bases). The germline CDR1 and CDR2 sequences are MNHEY and SVGAGI. The CDR3 has 12 amino acids. V was pared by 2 bases and J by 8 bases, with 8 bases between. The CDR3 nucleotides are TGTGCCAGCAGTTACGAGGGAGGTACGCAGTATTTT. Protein sequence: CASSYEGGTQYF.

To note about this clone: The sample carries other DNA sequences with the same CDR3. V gene TRBV9 combines with J gene TRBJ1-1; D ambiguous. This CDR3 is 13 amino acids long. Trimming removed 1 base from V and 1 base from J, with 5 bases in between. Germline V CDR1 and CDR2: SGDLS, YYNGEE. CDR3 region: CASSVSQNTEAFF. The CDR3 region has the DNA TGTGCCAGCAGCGTATCTCAGAACACTGAAGCTTTCTTT.

The rearrangement uses TRBV28 and TRBJ1-2, with 7 nucleotides matching TRBD1. Germline V lookup: CDR1 MDHEN, CDR2 SYDVKM. With 7 bases clipped from V and 4 bases from J, the junction kept 9 bases outside the gene matches. CDR3 length: 14 amino acids. The CDR3 here is CASTGTVNPYGYTF. The CDR3 DNA is TGTGCCAGCACCGGGACAGTCAACCCCTATGGCTACACCTTC.

The chain joins TRBV2 to TRBJ1-1, with D possibly being TRBD1 (6 bases). The V end lost 7 bases, the J end lost 1 base, and 10 bases lay between the germline ends. The CDR3 runs to 13 residues. CDR1 and CDR2 (germline): SNHLY, FYNNEI. The CDR3 nucleotides read TGTGCCAGCACAAAGGGGGAGAACACTGAAGCTTTCTTT. Its translation: CASTKGENTEAFF.

This sequence joins TRBV19 and TRBJ1-3; D uncertain. V lost 6 bases, J lost 3 bases, and 18 bases lay in between. In germline, CDR1 is LNHDA, CDR2 SQIVND (reference sequence). There are 16 residues in the CDR3. DNA for the CDR3: TGTGCCAGTAGGGCCCTGGGCCTACCTCTTGGAAACACCATATATTTT. Its protein product is CASRALGLPLGNTIYF.

The V call is TRBV11-1, the J call TRBJ2-5, with TRBD2 matching over 7 bases. V dropped 7 bases and J dropped 5; count of bases not matched to a gene: 10. Germline-derived CDR1 and CDR2 are SGHAT and FQDESV (reference sequence). The CDR3 covers 14 residues. The CDR3 reads CASTSGGLGETQYF. The CDR3 DNA sequence: TGTGCCAGCACCTCGGGAGGCCTTGGGGAGACCCAGTACTTC.

Here the CDR3 DNA reads TGTGCCAGCAGCCAGACAGCGACGAACACCGGGGAGCTGTTTTTT. This encodes CASSQTATNTGELFF. The V gene is TRBV7-3, the J gene TRBJ2-2; D is possibly TRBD1 (5 bases). This CDR3 is built from 15 residues. Germline CDR1 SGHTA, CDR2 FQGTGA. V lost 5 bases, J lost 0 bases, and 10 bases lay in between.

This clone was seen only once. V and J are TRBV7-7 and TRBJ2-1, with D possibly matching TRBD2 (5 bases). The V end was cut by 6 bases, the J end by 10 bases, with 28 bases between. Germline CDR1 reads SSHAT; CDR2 reads FNYEAQ (reference sequence). The CDR3 has 17 residues. CDR3 residues: CASSPSFSDSLSYEQFF. In DNA form, the CDR3 reads TGTGCCAGCAGTCCTAGCTTCTCGGACTCTCTTAGCTACGAGCAGTTCTTC.

The rearrangement links TRBV10-3 to TRBJ1-5, with D unresolved. V lost 7 bases and J lost 3, with 10 bases in between. There are 13 residues in the CDR3. From germline, CDR1 is ENHRY and CDR2 SYGVKD. The CDR3 here is CAITVDLNQPQHF. The CDR3 DNA reads as TGTGCCATCACCGTCGATCTCAATCAGCCCCAGCATTTT.

V and J are TRBV19 and TRBJ2-1; D is uncertain. Germline lookup yields CDR1 LNHDA and CDR2 SQIVND (reference sequence). Trimming cost V 5 bases and J 0 bases, with 11 bases left between them. CDR3 length: 15 residues. The CDR3 region is CASSPDESSYNEQFF. As DNA, the CDR3 is TGTGCCAGTAGTCCGGACGAGAGCTCCTACAATGAGCAGTTCTTC. Variable domain in full (rest from reference TRBV19 and TRBJ2-1): DGGITQSPKYLFRKEGQNVTLSCEQNLNHDAMYWYRQDPGQGLRLIYYSQIVNDFQKGDIAEGYSVSREKKESFPLTVTSAQKNPTAFYLCASSPDESSYNEQFFGPGTRLTVL.

The V gene is TRBV5-1, the J gene TRBJ1-5; no clear D. V lost 1 base, J lost 4 bases, and 9 bases lay in between. The CDR3 runs 14 residues. Germline CDR1 reads SGHRS; CDR2 reads YFSETQ. CDR3 DNA: TGCGCCAGCAGCTTGCCGGGAGCGAATCAGCCCCAGCATTTT. Residues: CASSLPGANQPQHF.

This sequence joins TRBV9 and TRBJ2-7, with D unclear. The germline V gene has CDR1 SGDLS and CDR2 YYNGEE. V was clipped by 2 bases and J by 4 bases, with 13 bases between them. The CDR3 spans 14 residues. The CDR3 DNA reads as TGTGCCAGCAGCGTCTCGGACCAGAATTACGAGCAGTACTTC. Translating it yields CASSVSDQNYEQYF.

The chain combines TRBV6-5 with TRBJ2-7, with 7 bases that match TRBD1. This CDR3 is built from 15 residues. Germline CDR1 and CDR2: MNHEY and SVGAGI. V trimming: 7 bases; J trimming: 5 bases; junction bases outside the gene matches: 14. CDR3 loop: CASTWSYQGVNEQYF. In nucleotides, the CDR3 is TGTGCCAGCACCTGGTCGTACCAGGGGGTCAACGAGCAGTACTTC.

The rearrangement links TRBV6-1 to TRBJ2-5; D is unresolved. The CDR3 runs to 16 residues. Trimming took off 1 base at V and 4 bases at J, with 16 bases between the two ends. The germline V gene encodes CDR1 MNHNS and CDR2 SASEGT. Here the CDR3 reads CASSEVGIPGPETQYF. DNA for the CDR3: TGTGCCAGCAGTGAAGTAGGCATTCCGGGCCCAGAGACCCAGTACTTC.

The chain couples TRBV12-2 to TRBJ1-2; whether TRBD1, the table's D call, matches the DNA was not checked. TRBV12-2 is a pseudogene locus. This CDR3 is built from 16 residues. CDR3 protein: CASRLVGQGWWYGYTF. CDR3 bases: TGTGCAAGTCGCTTAGTTGGGCAAGGATGGTGGTATGGCTACACCTTC.

The chain joins TRBV2 to TRBJ1-1; TRBD1 might be the D (5 bases). The V gene lost 9 bases and the J gene lost 1 base, with 12 bases spanning the gap. This CDR3 comprises 13 residues. The germline V gene has CDR1 SNHLY and CDR2 FYNNEI. CDR3 DNA: TGTGCCAGAGAGAACCAGGGGAACACTGAAGCTTTCTTT. Protein: CARENQGNTEAFF.

This chain joins TRBV28 and TRBJ2-3; D perhaps matches TRBD2 (7 bases). The V end lost 6 bases, the J end lost 3 bases, and 19 bases lay between the germline ends. There are 16 residues in the CDR3. Germline V gene lookup returns CDR1 MDHEN and CDR2 SYDVKM. CDR3 DNA: TGTGCCAGCAGCCCGACAAGGCGGGGGCCAACAGATACGCAGTATTTT. It translates to CASSPTRRGPTDTQYF.

The V gene is TRBV6-6, the J gene TRBJ1-4; 9 nucleotides match TRBD1. From germline, CDR1 is MNHNY and CDR2 SVGAGI (reference sequence). J lost 7 bases, V lost 7 bases, and 7 bases had no gene match. This CDR3 contains 14 residues. The CDR3 nucleotides read TGTGCCAGCAATATAGGGACAGGGACTGAAAAACTGTTTTTT. This translates into CASNIGTGTEKLFF.

The rearrangement links TRBV4-1 to TRBJ2-1; a possible D gene is TRBD1 (5 bases). In germline, CDR1 is MGHRA, CDR2 YSYEKL. V was clipped by 4 bases and J by 0 bases, with 10 bases between them. CDR3 length: 15 residues. The CDR3 sequence is CASSRTIDSYNEQFF. The CDR3 DNA is TGCGCCAGCAGCCGGACAATCGACTCCTACAATGAGCAGTTCTTC.

A single count supports this clone. The rearrangement uses TRBV11-2 and TRBJ2-1; perhaps TRBD2 as D (6 bases). Between the trimmed V and J ends, which lost 3 bases and 6 bases, there was a span of 12 bases. This CDR3 is built from 14 residues. Germline-derived CDR1 and CDR2 are SGHAT and FQNNGV. CDR3: CASSFSGPRNEQFF. The CDR3 DNA follows: TGTGCCAGCAGCTTCAGCGGGCCCCGCAATGAGCAGTTCTTC.

J is TRBJ1-1 and V is TRBV2; a weak D match, TRBD1 (6 bases). V dropped 7 bases and J dropped 0 bases, with 12 bases sitting between them. This CDR3 has 14 amino acids. Germline V lookup: CDR1 SNHLY, CDR2 FYNNEI. Here the CDR3 reads CASILGQMNTEAFF. The CDR3 region has the DNA TGTGCCAGCATCCTAGGACAGATGAACACTGAAGCTTTCTTT.

This sequence joins TRBV11-2 and TRBJ1-2; TRBD1 aligns across 8 bases. The CDR3 covers 16 residues. Germline V gene sequence: CDR1 SGHAT, CDR2 FQNNGV. V lost 5 bases and J lost 6; bases outside the gene matches: 14. The CDR3 sequence is CASSPIQGAKFHGYTF. The CDR3 DNA is TGTGCCAGCAGCCCTATCCAGGGGGCCAAATTCCATGGCTACACCTTC.

The V call is TRBV7-8, the J call TRBJ1-1; D is unresolved. CDR3 length: 13 residues. Germline V CDR1 and CDR2: SGHVS, FQNEAQ. V was pared by 3 bases and J by 2 bases, with 7 bases between. CDR3 sequence reads: CASSLTINTEAFF. CDR3 DNA sequence: TGTGCCAGCAGCTTGACCATTAACACTGAAGCTTTCTTT.

This clone was detected only a few times. The genes are TRBV5-1 and TRBJ1-6; TRBD1 might be the D (5 bases). CDR3 length equals 16 residues. V shed 4 bases and J shed 0 bases, with 11 bases lying between them. CDR1 and CDR2 (germline): SGHRS, YFSETQ. In DNA, the CDR3 is TGCGCCAGCAGCCTCGGGGGGAACTCCTATAATTCACCCCTCCACTTT. Translation gives CASSLGGNSYNSPLHF.